These 14 T cell receptor beta chains were all obtained from the same sample, sequenced in a study of naive and memory T cell subsets. No antigens are known for them. Study-level findings and limits: A few larger clonotypes appeared in naive repertoires, especially CD8, possibly memory cells re-expressing CD45RA.

An equimolar mix of two oligonucleotides served as the beta constant-region primer for TRBC1 and TRBC2. The ligated cDNA underwent four PCR rounds using SP2 and nested alpha and beta constant-region primers. TCRdb processed the UMI-ligation and nested PCR reads anew with MiXCR; each CDR3 protein has one entry. The sample includes approximately 140,000 distinct CDR3 sequences, 20% to 25% seen only once; the top ten take roughly 0.1%. The material sequenced was naive CD4+ T cells from blood. The receptor source for this set is a human donor in good health.

The genes are TRBV6-5 and TRBJ1-1, with D possibly TRBD1 on 6 matching bases. V was shortened by 5 bases and J by 0 bases, with 19 bases between the two germline ends. The CDR3 has 17 amino acids. In germline, CDR1 is MNHEY, CDR2 SVGAGI. The CDR3 is CASSPWQGPTMNTEAFF. The DNA for the CDR3 is TGTGCCAGCAGTCCCTGGCAGGGGCCCACTATGAACACTGAAGCTTTCTTT.

The chain links TRBV7-9 to TRBJ2-7; TRBD2 might be the D (5 bases). Germline CDR1 reads SEHNR; CDR2 reads FQNEAQ (reference sequence). The CDR3 totals 14 residues. V lost 4 bases and J lost 3, with 13 bases in between. This chain's CDR3 is CASSSREGSYEQYF. CDR3 coding DNA: TGTGCCAGCAGCTCTCGAGAGGGTAGCTACGAGCAGTACTTC.

The chain links TRBV6-5 to TRBJ1-1; D call uncertain. Deletions cut 2 bases from V and 0 bases from J, with 10 bases between. This CDR3 comprises 15 residues. From germline, CDR1 is MNHEY and CDR2 SVGAGI. This chain's CDR3 is CASSYGVRLNTEAFF. The CDR3 DNA sequence: TGTGCCAGCAGTTACGGAGTAAGGTTGAACACTGAAGCTTTCTTT.

Ten or more counts support this clonotype. This chain uses TRBV7-9 with TRBJ2-3; D call uncertain. CDR1 is SEHNR and CDR2 is FQNEAQ in the germline V gene (reference sequence). This CDR3 comprises 12 residues. V lost 5 bases and J 9 bases, leaving 12 bases between the germline ends. CDR3 loop: CASSQSPETQYF. Written as DNA, the CDR3 is TGTGCCAGCAGCCAGAGTCCCGAGACGCAGTATTTT.

A few counts support this clonotype. This chain uses TRBV20-1 with TRBJ2-4, with no clear D. V was shortened by 2 bases and J by 1 base, with 12 bases between the two germline ends. Germline V gene data show CDR1 as DFQATT and CDR2 as SNEGSKA (reference sequence). The CDR3 consists of 15 residues. CDR3 DNA sequence: TGCAGTGCTAGACCTAACTATCTCGCCAAAAACATTCAGTACTTC. Residues: CSARPNYLAKNIQYF.

This clonotype appeared a few times. This chain uses TRBV7-3 with TRBJ2-7; 8 bases are a match to TRBD1. Trimming cost V 5 bases and J 3 bases; bases outside gene matches: 3. Looked up from germline, CDR1 is SGHTA and CDR2 is FQGTGA. CDR3 length: 13 residues. CDR3 in amino acids: CASSRDRNYEQYF. The DNA for the CDR3 is TGTGCCAGCAGCCGGGACAGGAACTACGAGCAGTACTTC.

V and J are TRBV27 and TRBJ2-7, with 7 bases aligning to TRBD1. From germline, CDR1 is MNHEY and CDR2 SMNVEV (reference sequence). The junction had 15 bases not matched to a gene; V was cut back by 4 bases and J by 6 bases. The CDR3 length is 16 residues. CDR3 DNA sequence: TGTGCCAGCAGTTCCATTTCCGACAGGGTATGGGGCGAGCAGTACTTC. Protein product: CASSSISDRVWGEQYF.

This clonotype has just a few counts. The V gene is TRBV20-1, the J gene TRBJ1-1; D is perhaps TRBD1 (5 bases). Germline CDR1 DFQATT, CDR2 SNEGSKA (reference sequence). The V end was cut by 5 bases, the J end by 0 bases, with 7 bases between. The CDR3 has 12 amino acids. The CDR3 region is CSAWGMNTEAFF. CDR3 DNA sequence: TGCAGTGCTTGGGGCATGAACACTGAAGCTTTCTTT.

This chain joins TRBV7-2 and TRBJ2-1; TRBD1 might be the D (6 bases). The CDR3 extends over 15 amino acids. Germline V gene sequence: CDR1 SGHTA, CDR2 FQGNSA. V dropped 2 bases and J dropped 2 bases, with 10 bases sitting between them. The CDR3 reads CASSLITGPYNEQFF. The DNA for the CDR3 is TGTGCCAGCAGCTTAATAACAGGGCCCTACAATGAGCAGTTCTTC.

The chain joins TRBV12-3 or TRBV12-4 to TRBJ1-5; D is unresolved. V lost 1 base and J 4 bases, leaving 17 bases between the germline ends. This CDR3 has 17 amino acids. CDR3 region: CASSLGGLTVGNQPQHF. As DNA, the CDR3 is TGTGCCAGCAGTTTAGGAGGGCTCACCGTTGGGAATCAGCCCCAGCATTTT.

This clonotype was seen a few times. The genes are TRBV7-9 and TRBJ2-5, with D uncertain. The germline V and J ends were trimmed by 5 bases and 2 bases, with 21 bases remaining between them. There are 17 residues in the CDR3. Germline CDR1 is SEHNR and CDR2 is FQNEAQ (reference sequence). The CDR3 sequence is CASSPLGPERNQETQYF. Here the CDR3 DNA reads TGTGCCAGCAGCCCCCTTGGGCCCGAACGAAATCAAGAGACCCAGTACTTC.

This clonotype was observed a few times. Here the CDR3 DNA reads TGTGCCACCGGCCGGACTAGCGGGTACAATGAGCAGTTCTTC. Protein product: CATGRTSGYNEQFF. The chain couples TRBV24-1 to TRBJ2-1, with TRBD2 matching over 11 bases. The CDR3 runs to 14 residues. The junction had 4 bases not matched to a gene; V was cut back by 9 bases and J by 4 bases. Looked up from germline, CDR1 is KGHDR and CDR2 is SFDVKD.

Many counts were recorded for this clonotype. The chain combines TRBV14 with TRBJ2-1; 10 positions match TRBD2. In germline, CDR1 is SGHDN, CDR2 FVKESK. The CDR3 length is 16 residues. V lost 1 base and J lost 6; bases outside the gene matches: 6. The CDR3, as DNA: TGTGCCAGCAGCCAAGTACTAGCGGGAAATTCCAATGAGCAGTTCTTC. It translates to CASSQVLAGNSNEQFF.

This rearrangement joins TRBV6-5 to TRBJ1-2; D ambiguous. The CDR3 totals 15 residues. Germline V gives CDR1 MNHEY, CDR2 SVGAGI. V gave up 9 bases and J gave up 3 bases, with 20 bases separating them. The CDR3 region is CASTSVTSQHYGYTF. CDR3 nucleotides: TGTGCCAGTACCTCAGTGACTTCGCAGCACTATGGCTACACCTTC.